One and the same sample provided the 31 T cell receptor beta chains below, sequenced in a study of cytomegalovirus exposure and HLA in healthy donors. The primer mix had 60 Vbeta and 13 Jbeta primers. TCRdb keeps only in-frame clones here, not all; method: immunoSEQ multiplex PCR. The sample gives 110,000 to 150,000 clones, 75% to 85% of which show up once; around 4.4% is in the top ten. Input material: PBMCs. Source of these receptors: a man aged 35 to 55 in good health and CMV-seronegative.

This chain joins TRBV5-1 and TRBJ1-2; TRBD1 agrees at 8 bases. This CDR3 has 15 amino acids. Germline assignment: CDR1 SGHRS and CDR2 YFSETQ. The V and J ends lost 4 bases and 5 bases, in that order; junction bases with no gene match: 10. The CDR3 DNA follows: TGCGCCAGCAGCCTAGACAGGGGATCTAGGTATGGCTACACCTTC. It codes for CASSLDRGSRYGYTF.

The chain couples TRBV14 to TRBJ2-7; 8 bases fit TRBD1. Germline-derived CDR1 and CDR2 are SGHDN and FVKESK. Unmatched junction bases numbered 8, after V lost 1 base and J lost 6 bases. The CDR3 length is 15 residues. The CDR3 here is CASSQVVRGLGEQYF. The CDR3 DNA is TGTGCCAGCAGCCAAGTGGTCAGGGGGCTGGGCGAGCAGTACTTC.

The J gene is TRBJ1-2, the V gene TRBV29-1; the D gene is possibly TRBD1 (5 bases). With 7 bases removed from V and 4 bases from J, the gap between germline ends came to 10 bases. CDR1 is SQVTM, CDR2 ANQGSEA, per germline. This CDR3 is 11 amino acids long. This CDR3 is CSARGRYGYTF. The DNA for the CDR3 is TGCAGCGCTAGGGGTCGCTATGGCTACACCTTC.

J is TRBJ2-1 and V is TRBV11-2; the D gene is possibly TRBD2 (7 bases). The ends were cut back, 0 bases at V and 6 bases at J, with 12 bases in the middle. Germline assignment: CDR1 SGHAT and CDR2 FQNNGV. This CDR3 has 15 amino acids. This CDR3 is CASSLDGGAGNEQFF. The CDR3 DNA reads TGTGCCAGCAGCTTAGATGGGGGGGCAGGCAATGAGCAGTTCTTC.

This chain uses TRBV6-5 with TRBJ1-5; 8 bases agree with TRBD1. With V trimmed by 2 bases and J by 5 bases, 8 bases remained unmatched. CDR3 size: 16 residues. CDR1 and CDR2 from the germline V gene are MNHEY and SVGAGI. As DNA, the CDR3 is TGTGCCAGCAGTTACACAGGACAGGGCGGGGATCAGCCCCAGCATTTT. This gives the protein CASSYTGQGGDQPQHF.

The genes are TRBV2 and TRBJ1-4, with a weak D call TRBD1 (5 bases). The CDR3 is 14 amino acids. Germline values: CDR1 SNHLY, CDR2 FYNNEI. Trimming left V 6 bases short and J 8 bases short, with 16 bases between. CDR3 loop: CASRESGGSEKLFF. The CDR3 nucleotides read TGTGCCAGCAGAGAAAGCGGGGGGAGCGAAAAACTGTTTTTT.

The V gene is TRBV5-1, the J gene TRBJ1-3; D remains unclear. This CDR3 spans 16 amino acids. Germline lookup yields CDR1 SGHRS and CDR2 YFSETQ. V shed 5 bases and J shed 0 bases, with 15 bases lying between them. Here the CDR3 DNA reads TGCGCCAGCAGTTTTGAAGGACTGATCTCTGGAAACACCATATATTTT. Amino acid sequence: CASSFEGLISGNTIYF.

This chain links TRBV19 with TRBJ2-1, with TRBD2 identical over 8 bases. This CDR3 contains 16 residues. The ends lost 6 bases at V and 6 bases at J; junction bases unmatched: 13. Germline V gives CDR1 LNHDA, CDR2 SQIVND (reference sequence). The CDR3 spells CASRASGGGPFNEQFF. CDR3 DNA sequence: TGTGCCAGTAGGGCCTCTGGCGGGGGGCCTTTCAATGAGCAGTTCTTC.

The gene calls are TRBV25-1 and TRBJ2-1, with 12 bases matching TRBD2. This CDR3 has 17 amino acids. The germline CDR1 and CDR2 sequences are MGHDK and SYGVNS. The trim removed 4 bases at V and 4 bases at J, leaving 8 bases unmatched. The CDR3 sequence: CASSARGLAGGYNEQFF. The CDR3 DNA reads as TGTGCCAGCAGTGCCAGGGGGCTAGCGGGGGGGTACAATGAGCAGTTCTTC.

This clone was seen only a few times. The chain has TRBV7-9 and TRBJ2-2; the match to TRBD1 covers 11 bases. The CDR3 is 14 amino acids. The germline gives CDR1 SEHNR, CDR2 FQNEAQ (reference sequence). The V segment lost 11 bases and the J segment 10 bases; nucleotides outside the gene matches: 12. CDR3 in DNA: TGTGCCGGAGGTGGTGGACAGGGGGCTTTGGAGCTGTTTTTT. Amino acid sequence: CAGGGGQGALELFF.

The sample holds a few counts of this clone. The V gene is TRBV6-1, the J gene TRBJ2-6; a weak D match, TRBD2 (7 bases). This CDR3 has 15 residues. V gave up 5 bases and J gave up 2 bases, with 10 bases separating them. Germline values: CDR1 MNHNS, CDR2 SASEGT. For the CDR3, the DNA is TGTGCCAGCAGTCCGGGGGGCGCTGGGGCCAACGTCCTGACTTTC. It codes for CASSPGGAGANVLTF.

The chain combines TRBV4-2 with TRBJ2-7; 10 nucleotides agree with TRBD2. J lost 1 base, V lost 0 bases, and 9 bases had no gene match. There are 18 residues in the CDR3. The germline gives CDR1 LGHNA, CDR2 YNFKEQ. CDR3 residues: CASSQDQQLAGDSYEQYF. The CDR3 region has the DNA TGTGCCAGCAGCCAAGATCAACAGCTAGCGGGGGATTCCTACGAGCAGTACTTC.

A word on this clone: Compared with germline, one end of the junction differs, possibly owing to a read error. The chain employs TRBV10-3 and TRBJ2-7, with a possible D match to TRBD1 (6 bases). The CDR3 sequence is 12 residues long. Germline CDR1 ENHRY, CDR2 SYGVKD. CDR3 DNA: TGTGCCATCAGTGAGAACGGGTCGGGACAAAACTTC. It codes for CAISENGSGQNF.

This clone has a handful of counts. V is TRBV19 and J is TRBJ2-6; no definite D call. V lost 3 bases, J lost 3 bases, and 6 bases lay in between. This CDR3 is built from 14 residues. Germline V gene lookup returns CDR1 LNHDA and CDR2 SQIVND (reference sequence). This CDR3 is CASSMRVGANVLTF. The CDR3 DNA is TGTGCCAGTAGTATGCGTGTTGGGGCCAACGTCCTGACTTTC.

V gene TRBV5-1 combines with J gene TRBJ2-5; TRBD2 matches 9 bases. The V gene's germline CDR1 is SGHRS and CDR2 YFSETQ. V was clipped by 5 bases and J by 2 bases; unmatched bases: 7. This CDR3 spans 15 amino acids. As DNA, the CDR3 is TGCGCCAGCAGAGGCCTAGCGGGGAGACAAGAGACCCAGTACTTC. It yields the protein CASRGLAGRQETQYF.

The genes are TRBV10-1 and TRBJ1-1; D unresolved. V lost 1 base, J lost 4 bases, and 10 bases lay in between. CDR3 size: 14 residues. Germline assignment: CDR1 WNHNN and CDR2 SYGVQD (reference sequence). CDR3 sequence reads: CASSEFTVGTEAFF. Here the CDR3 DNA reads TGCGCCAGCAGTGAGTTCACAGTCGGCACTGAAGCTTTCTTT.

This clone was observed once. The V and J genes are TRBV7-9 and TRBJ1-3; 7 bases agree with TRBD1. This CDR3 has 15 residues. Germline assignment: CDR1 SEHNR and CDR2 FQNEAQ (reference sequence). V shed 2 bases and J 6 bases; nucleotides not matched to a gene: 7. CDR3 coding DNA: TGTGCCAGCAGCTTACCAAGGGGGCGTCTAAACACCATATATTTT. It yields the protein CASSLPRGRLNTIYF.

The rearrangement links TRBV5-1 to TRBJ1-2; 9 nucleotides align to TRBD1. The CDR3 totals 15 residues. Germline-derived CDR1 and CDR2 are SGHRS and YFSETQ. The J segment lost 3 bases and the V segment lost 7 bases, leaving 10 bases of the junction unmatched. CDR3 residues: CASGTGKFIDYGYTF. CDR3 DNA sequence: TGCGCCAGCGGGACAGGGAAATTTATCGACTATGGCTACACCTTC.

The CDR3 nucleotides read TGTGCCAGCAAAGGGACAGGGAACTATGGCTACACCTTC. Amino acid sequence: CASKGTGNYGYTF. V gene TRBV6-1 combines with J gene TRBJ1-2, with 9 bases lining up with TRBD1. Germline V gives CDR1 MNHNS, CDR2 SASEGT. CDR3 length equals 13 residues. The ends lost 7 bases at V and 2 bases at J; junction bases unmatched: 2.

The J gene is TRBJ2-7, the V gene TRBV7-9; 7 bases are shared with TRBD1. Per the germline V gene, CDR1 is SEHNR and CDR2 is FQNEAQ (reference sequence). This CDR3 is built from 16 residues. V was clipped by 2 bases and J by 3 bases; unmatched bases: 10. CDR3 loop: CASSLLGTAGDYEQYF. CDR3 in DNA: TGTGCCAGCAGCTTACTTGGGACAGCAGGGGACTACGAGCAGTACTTC.

The rearrangement uses TRBV6-5 and TRBJ1-2, with 9 bases fitting TRBD1. The CDR3 has 14 amino acids. J gave up 7 bases and V 2 bases, and 5 bases lay outside the gene matches. CDR1 is MNHEY, CDR2 SVGAGI, per germline. CDR3 loop: CASSYDRGRGGYTF. For the CDR3, the DNA is TGTGCCAGCAGTTACGACAGGGGGAGAGGTGGCTACACCTTC.

Only one count was recorded for this clone. The chain employs TRBV11-1 and TRBJ1-2; D may be TRBD1 (5 bases). CDR1 is SGHAT and CDR2 is FQDESV in the germline V gene (reference sequence). V lost 4 bases and J 1 base, leaving 19 bases between the germline ends. This CDR3 has 17 residues. The DNA for the CDR3 is TGTGCCAGCAGCTCGGGGGACGGGACGAAATATAACTATGGCTACACCTTC. It encodes CASSSGDGTKYNYGYTF.

This chain connects TRBV5-1 to TRBJ2-1; the match to TRBD2 covers 12 bases. CDR3 length: 15 amino acids. Trimming cost V 3 bases and J 5 bases; bases outside gene matches: 3. Germline values: CDR1 SGHRS, CDR2 YFSETQ. The CDR3 bases are TGCGCCAGCAGCTCATCTAGCGGGGGGGACAATGAGCAGTTCTTC. Translated, it gives CASSSSSGGDNEQFF. The full variable domain, with the rest looked up from reference TRBV5-1 and TRBJ2-1, is KAGVTQTPRYLIKTRGQQVTLSCSPISGHRSVSWYQQTPGQGLQFLFEYFSETQRNKGNFPGRFSGRQFSNSRSEMNVSTLELGDSALYLCASSSSSGGDNEQFFGPGTRLTVL.

This clone was recorded a few times. V gene TRBV7-8 combines with J gene TRBJ1-2; TRBD1 aligns across 7 bases. Germline lookup yields CDR1 SGHVS and CDR2 FQNEAQ. V lost 4 bases, J lost 5 bases, and 7 bases stayed unmatched. The CDR3 consists of 14 residues. The CDR3 DNA reads TGTGCCAGCAGCTACAGGGGAGACGGATATGGCTACACCTTC. It translates to CASSYRGDGYGYTF.

This CDR3 is CASSESPGVGEQYF. CDR3 nucleotide sequence: TGCGCCAGCAGTGAGTCGCCAGGGGTCGGCGAGCAGTACTTC. This chain connects TRBV10-2 to TRBJ2-7, with D perhaps TRBD1 (6 bases). Germline CDR1 is WSHSY and CDR2 is SAAADI. Trimming removed 0 bases at V and 6 bases at J, with 12 bases between. The CDR3 length is 14 residues.

This clone has only one observation. V gene TRBV28 combines with J gene TRBJ1-3; TRBD1 might be the D (5 bases). Germline loops: CDR1 MDHEN, CDR2 SYDVKM. The CDR3 sequence is 15 residues long. The V and J ends lost 2 bases and 0 bases respectively, with 8 bases between them. DNA of the CDR3: TGTGCCAGCAGTTTAGACAGTCACTCTGGAAACACCATATATTTT. Translating it yields CASSLDSHSGNTIYF.

This clone has only one observation. The rearrangement links TRBV7-2 to TRBJ2-6, with no clear D. The CDR3 consists of 15 residues. CDR1 and CDR2 from the germline V gene are SGHTA and FQGNSA. V was cut by 10 bases and J by 0 bases, with 13 bases left in between. CDR3 bases: TGTGCCACCAACCCTCTACGCTCTGGGGCCAACGTCCTGACTTTC. Translating gives CATNPLRSGANVLTF.

The CDR3 reads CASSELSSGGNVREQFF. The CDR3 DNA is TGTGCCAGCAGCGAGCTTTCTAGCGGGGGGAATGTGAGAGAGCAGTTCTTC. The chain combines TRBV7-8 with TRBJ2-1; TRBD2 matches at 11 bases. Germline CDR1 reads SGHVS; CDR2 reads FQNEAQ. The junction had 16 bases not matched to a gene; V was cut back by 5 bases and J by 10 bases. CDR3 length: 17 residues.

This chain connects TRBV5-1 to TRBJ1-1; a possible D gene is TRBD1 (5 bases). This CDR3 has 15 residues. Germline V gene data show CDR1 as SGHRS and CDR2 as YFSETQ. The V and J ends lost 0 bases and 2 bases respectively, with 11 bases between them. DNA for the CDR3: TGCGCCAGCAGCTTGGGGTCAGGGATCAACACTGAAGCTTTCTTT. Encoded protein: CASSLGSGINTEAFF.

This clone showed up just a few times. This chain uses TRBV2 with TRBJ1-5; D is perhaps TRBD1 (5 bases). The CDR3 is 15 residues long. Deletions cut 6 bases from V and 2 bases from J, with 14 bases between. Germline-derived CDR1 and CDR2 are SNHLY and FYNNEI. The CDR3 bases are TGTGCCAGCAGCCCTGACAGTCAAGGCAATCAGCCCCAGCATTTT. Its translation: CASSPDSQGNQPQHF.

The V gene is TRBV2, the J gene TRBJ1-5; no reliable D call. V was cut by 5 bases and J by 7 bases, with 9 bases left in between. The CDR3 runs 12 residues. The germline V gene has CDR1 SNHLY and CDR2 FYNNEI. CDR3 loop: CASSSGWQPQHF. CDR3 DNA: TGTGCCAGCAGTTCGGGGTGGCAGCCCCAGCATTTT.